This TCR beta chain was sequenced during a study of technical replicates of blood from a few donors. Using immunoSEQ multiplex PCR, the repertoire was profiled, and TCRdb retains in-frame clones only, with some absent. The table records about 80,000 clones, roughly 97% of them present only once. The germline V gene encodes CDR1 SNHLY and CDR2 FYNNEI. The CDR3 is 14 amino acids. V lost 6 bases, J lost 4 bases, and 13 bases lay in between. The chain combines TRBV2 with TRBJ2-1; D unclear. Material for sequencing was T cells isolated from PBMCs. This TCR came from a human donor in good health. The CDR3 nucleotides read TGTGCCAGCAGGTTTAGACTCCAATACAATGAGCAGTTCTTC. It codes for CASRFRLQYNEQFF.